This T cell receptor beta chain stems from a study of graft-versus-host responses after intestinal transplantation. At the level of the study: Those transplanted obtained multivisceral, liver-intestinal, or isolated intestinal grafts. Following induction with anti-thymocyte globulin, all recipients were given tacrolimus and steroids for two to three years.

Lymphocytes (intraepithelial and lamina propria) were released by processing the graft tissue. Notes on this clone: The antigen is undetermined.

Using immunoSEQ multiplex PCR, the repertoire was profiled, and TCRdb retains in-frame clones only, with some absent. Of 15,000 to 20,000 clones listed, roughly 70% are singletons. Deletions cut 1 base from V and 2 bases from J, with 11 bases between. The CDR3 loop spans 15 amino acids. Germline V gives CDR1 MGHRA, CDR2 YSYEKL. Study outcomes and limitations: Individuals carrying graft-donor T cell macrochimerism showed high graft-versus-host to host-versus-graft clonal ratios in allografts. Recipient marrow harbored GvH clones, some of which surfaced first in ileum or blood.

This material consisted of ileum tissue, taken about 20 days after intestinal transplant. This clonotype originated in a human patient who received an intestinal transplant, so some T cells may come from the graft donor. V gene TRBV4-1 combines with J gene TRBJ1-2; possibly TRBD1 for D (5 bases). The CDR3 DNA sequence: TGCGCCAGCAGCCAAGGGGGTGGGGGGAACTATGGCTACACCTTC. It specifies CASSQGGGGNYGYTF.